A selection of T cell receptor beta chains follows, all from one sample in a study of T cell responses to AZD1222 COVID-19 vaccine. Profiling relied on immunoSEQ multiplex PCR, and the TCRdb table lists in-frame clones only, not all of them. The repertoire holds 150,000 to 200,000 clones, with about 87% as singletons. Sequenced material: peripheral blood, taken on day 0 of MenACWY control vaccination. Receptors originate from an adult in good health. The CDR3 runs from the conserved cysteine through the conserved F or W.

V,J,CDR3
TRBV7-3,TRBJ2-1,CASRYGGEDNEQFF
TRBV19,TRBJ1-2,CASSIELVGNLGYTF
TRBV28,TRBJ2-7,CASTKWDRTGTGFNEQYF
TRBV29-1,TRBJ1-3,CSVVGDPGNTIYF
TRBV5-1,TRBJ2-5,CASSLNASGLNQETQYF
TRBV28,TRBJ2-3,CASSPRREWQYF
TRBV15,TRBJ2-1,CATSSPPVAEQFF
TRBV5-8,TRBJ2-4,CASSSTTLRVAKNIQYF
TRBV7-7,TRBJ2-7,CASSWDRGREQYF
TRBV9,TRBJ2-1,CASSVEVFYNEQFF
TRBV28,TRBJ2-3,CASSFGGARYTQYF
TRBV3-1/TRBV3-2,TRBJ2-2,CASSLQVFGELFF
TRBV20-1,TRBJ2-7,CSARDPTGQYF
TRBV28,TRBJ2-7,CASSGFWLEYEQYF
TRBV28,TRBJ2-4,CASSGTSTQYF
TRBV5-4,TRBJ1-6,CASSLAGGGLNSPLHF
TRBV14,TRBJ2-2,CASSLVAGGTGELFF
TRBV7-9,TRBJ1-2,CASRSEWDWAGYTF
TRBV4-2,TRBJ2-3,CASSQDSRDSVTDTQYF
TRBV7-2,TRBJ2-3,CASSLVRDTQYF
TRBV6-5,TRBJ1-2,CASQPASFYGYTF
TRBV28,TRBJ2-7,CASSLDTYSYEQYF
TRBV5-3,TRBJ1-2,CARSLNSYGYTF
TRBV6-5,TRBJ2-7,CAAPGGVEQYF
TRBV7-2,TRBJ2-7,CASSAPSGSQTYEQYF
TRBV30,TRBJ2-2,CAWSVSASGHTGELFF
TRBV18,TRBJ2-3,CASSQASGGADTDTQYF
TRBV7-2,TRBJ2-1,CASSPRGGAGGPVQFF
TRBV19,TRBJ1-3,CASSKPTGRSGNTIYF
TRBV10-3,TRBJ2-2,CAISPGQGSGELFF
TRBV18,TRBJ1-1,CASSPLAGERDTEAFF
TRBV28,TRBJ1-3,CASSFPSVSGNTIYF
TRBV5-1,TRBJ1-1,CASSSGQGNTEAFF
TRBV6-5,TRBJ1-3,CASSYSRTVSGNTIYF
TRBV5-1,TRBJ1-6,CASSLGLDGISPLHF
TRBV15,TRBJ1-2,CATSRDPGRGYTF
TRBV7-9,TRBJ2-7,CASSWTSGYEQYF
TRBV28,TRBJ1-2,CASSFLDGGDFGYGYTF
TRBV6-2/TRBV6-3,TRBJ2-7,CASSYSLRENEQYF
TRBV14,TRBJ2-3,CASSPPSADTQYF
TRBV15,TRBJ1-4,CATSRVVTGNEKLFF
TRBV6-5,TRBJ1-1,CASSYPWTLRNTEAFF
TRBV28,TRBJ1-2,CASTQAANYGYTF
TRBV18,TRBJ1-4,CASSPPSVNEKLFF
TRBV5-1,TRBJ2-3,CASSLANSESTDTQYF
TRBV28,TRBJ1-3,CASSLNRQGVWENTIYF
TRBV5-1,TRBJ2-5,CASSQGQPEAQYF
TRBV6-6,TRBJ1-3,CASSSTGTVSGNTIYF
TRBV4-2,TRBJ2-7,CASSQELTGGPYEQYF
TRBV7-2,TRBJ2-7,CASSPGQGAYEQYF